The 11 T cell receptor beta chains presented below share a single source sample, sequenced in a study of Graves' ophthalmopathy and Graves' hyperthyroidism. TCR beta CDR3 amplification used RNA transcripts. Second-round multiplex PCR came after first-round RT-PCR with HTBI primers. TCRdb fed the multiplex PCR reads into MiXCR, producing one record per CDR3 protein. Of some 750,000 distinct CDR3 sequences detected, around 40% appear once; the ten largest clones hold 35% to 55%. The specimen sequenced was peripheral blood. These receptors all come from an adult man with Graves' ophthalmopathy.

The sample holds many counts of this clonotype. The rearrangement links TRBV2 to TRBJ1-2, with D unclear. V lost 0 bases and J 2 bases, leaving 10 bases between the germline ends. The CDR3 loop spans 15 amino acids. Germline V gene data show CDR1 as SNHLY and CDR2 as FYNNEI. The DNA for the CDR3 is TGTGCCAGCAGTGAAGCGTTCTCTCGGAACTATGGCTACACCTTC. This codes for CASSEAFSRNYGYTF.

There are a few counts of this clonotype. The genes are TRBV9 and TRBJ2-7; perhaps D is TRBD1 or TRBD2 (6 bases each). Trimming removed 4 bases at V and 6 bases at J, with 14 bases between. The CDR3 totals 13 residues. CDR1 is SGDLS and CDR2 is YYNGEE in the germline V gene. CDR3 region: CASSLQQGGEQYF. The CDR3 nucleotides read TGTGCCAGCAGCTTACAACAGGGAGGCGAGCAGTACTTC.

The V and J genes are TRBV6-6 and TRBJ1-2; the match to TRBD1 covers 7 bases. The length of the CDR3 is 13 residues. J lost 3 bases, V lost 6 bases, and 4 bases had no gene match. Germline CDR1 is MNHNY and CDR2 is SVGAGI (reference sequence). DNA of the CDR3: TGTGCCAGCAGAAAGACAGGGTACTATGGCTACACCTTC. Translating it yields CASRKTGYYGYTF.

Worth noting for this clonotype: Germline and junction disagree at one end, which may indicate a read error. In DNA, the CDR3 is TGTGTCAGCAGTGAATATTTCGAACTGTTTTTT. The encoded protein is CVSSEYFELFF. The gene calls are TRBV2 and TRBJ1-4; D is unresolved. This CDR3 has 11 residues. Germline V gene lookup returns CDR1 SNHLY and CDR2 FYNNEI.

The V call is TRBV10-3, the J call TRBJ2-7; a possible D gene is TRBD1 (6 bases). The length of the CDR3 is 13 residues. V was clipped by 7 bases and J by 3 bases, with 13 bases between them. Germline CDR1 ENHRY, CDR2 SYGVKD. CDR3 bases: TGTGCCATCATTTGGACAGATAACTACGAGCAGTACTTC. This codes for CAIIWTDNYEQYF.

This clonotype was seen at least ten times. The rearrangement joins TRBV6-5 to TRBJ2-5, with 7 nucleotides matching TRBD2. Germline V gene sequence: CDR1 MNHEY, CDR2 SVGAGI. The V gene end was trimmed by 0 bases and the J gene end by 5 bases; junction bases not matched to a gene: 9. The CDR3 is 16 residues long. CDR3 protein: CASSYSTGQGGETQYF. CDR3 in DNA: TGTGCCAGCAGTTACTCGACGGGGCAGGGAGGGGAGACCCAGTACTTC.

This clonotype was seen ten or more times. The rearrangement joins TRBV29-1 to TRBJ1-2, with TRBD1 matching 12 bases. The ends lost 5 bases at V and 3 bases at J; junction bases unmatched: 13. This CDR3 contains 17 residues. Germline V gene sequence: CDR1 SQVTM, CDR2 ANQGSEA. The CDR3 DNA reads as TGCAGCGTTCCCTTGGGACAGGGGGCTATGTCGGACTATGGCTACACCTTC. It yields the protein CSVPLGQGAMSDYGYTF.

This clonotype was found a few times. The chain combines TRBV11-1 with TRBJ2-1, with TRBD1 identical over 7 bases. Germline trimming cut 5 bases from V and 4 bases from J; bases unmatched to any gene: 8. The CDR3 is 15 residues long. The germline CDR1 and CDR2 sequences are SGHAT and FQDESV (reference sequence). CDR3 in amino acids: CASSPQGSAYNEQFF. Here the CDR3 DNA reads TGTGCCAGCAGCCCACAGGGGTCGGCATACAATGAGCAGTTCTTC.

CDR3 DNA: TGCAGCGTAGTGGACGGACGAGCCCTGTTCCTCGAGCAGTACTTC. Its protein product is CSVVDGRALFLEQYF. The J gene is TRBJ2-7, the V gene TRBV29-1; D gene uncertain. Germline values: CDR1 SQVTM, CDR2 ANQGSEA. This CDR3 spans 15 amino acids. The V and J ends lost 6 bases and 6 bases respectively, with 24 bases between them.

This clonotype was seen many times. The rearrangement joins TRBV19 to TRBJ2-7; no clear D gene. There are 12 residues in the CDR3. V lost 10 bases and J lost 0, with 10 bases in between. The germline V gene encodes CDR1 LNHDA and CDR2 SQIVND (reference sequence). The DNA for the CDR3 is TGTGCCAATAGGTGGGACTCCTACGAGCAGTACTTC. This encodes CANRWDSYEQYF.

This clonotype was observed a handful of times. The genes are TRBV12-3 or TRBV12-4 and TRBJ1-2; D possibly corresponds to TRBD1 (5 bases). CDR3 length: 14 residues. Trimming removed 0 bases at V and 3 bases at J, with 8 bases between. The DNA of the CDR3 is TGTGCCAGCAGTTTAGCAGGGGAATACTATGGCTACACCTTC. Translating gives CASSLAGEYYGYTF.